These T cell receptor beta chains were read from a single sample in a study of shared clonotypes between healthy human individuals. Assay: immunoSEQ multiplex PCR; the TCRdb copy retains only in-frame clones and omits some. The profile shows some 2 million clones, about 95% of them singletons. Sequencing was performed on naive CD8+ T cells sorted from blood. Every receptor here comes from a man in his late teens or twenties in good health. CDR3s leave out the opening cysteine and the closing phenylalanine or tryptophan. Some rows mark clone size as missing; the rest say once, few, many or name a class of expanded clone.

CDR3 protein,V gene,J gene,clone size
ASSFPRGQGDTIY,TRBV5-6,TRBJ1-3,NA
ASSLRDYDNEQF,TRBV7-9,TRBJ2-1,NA
ASSQPQTTNEKLF,TRBV28,TRBJ1-4,NA
ASSEGWGAYEQY,TRBV6-1,TRBJ2-7,NA
ASSSLLQGETSTNEKLF,TRBV27,TRBJ1-4,NA
AWSVRGTPYEQY,TRBV30,TRBJ2-7,NA
ASSLGLYTEAF,TRBV5-6,TRBJ1-1,NA
ASSQTPNEQF,TRBV5-4,TRBJ2-1,NA
ASRPTGSEQY,TRBV10-2,TRBJ2-7,NA
ASSAGQGPGELF,TRBV2,TRBJ2-2,NA
ASSPGQGNYGYT,TRBV5-4,TRBJ1-2,NA
ASSEAPAVTDTQY,TRBV2,TRBJ2-3,NA
AWSVSWVGMNTEAF,TRBV30,TRBJ1-1,NA
ASSVGDGAPTNYGYT,TRBV9,TRBJ1-2,NA
AGQGAVETQY,TRBV2,TRBJ2-5,NA
ASSEQSGANFPYNEQF,TRBV11-2,TRBJ2-1,NA
ASSEAGREVYEQY,TRBV6-1,TRBJ2-7,NA
ASSLGRVTEAF,TRBV13,TRBJ1-1,NA
ASSVYEQY,TRBV6-1,TRBJ2-7,few
ASSERQMTGELF,TRBV10-1,TRBJ2-2,NA
ASSFIPGEQF,TRBV28,TRBJ2-1,NA
ASSLKGRSYEQY,TRBV5-1,TRBJ2-7,NA
ASSYGVGETQY,TRBV11-2,TRBJ2-5,NA
ASSPLGSEAGELF,TRBV5-8,TRBJ2-2,NA
ASSQTGFMNTEAF,TRBV7-9,TRBJ1-1,NA
ASSALGTEAF,TRBV27,TRBJ1-1,NA
ASSLGTGGEEKLF,TRBV7-9,TRBJ1-4,NA
ASSAKAGGGSYNEQF,TRBV9,TRBJ2-1,NA
ASSLPGDTQY,TRBV5-1,TRBJ2-3,few
ASRSLGGTNEKLF,TRBV7-2,TRBJ1-4,NA
ASSLGANTEAF,TRBV7-9,TRBJ1-1,NA
ASSQARTLNNEQF,TRBV4-3,TRBJ2-1,NA
ASSFRSFGYNEQF,TRBV5-1,TRBJ2-1,once
ASTSGGNGYT,TRBV27,TRBJ1-2,NA
ASSVEETYEQY,TRBV9,TRBJ2-7,NA
ASSLSRDGNTEAF,TRBV2,TRBJ1-1,NA
AKVGGHNEQF,TRBV6-6,TRBJ2-1,NA
ASSQGQGGNQPQH,TRBV18,TRBJ1-5,NA
AISDPPARVEQY,TRBV10-3,TRBJ2-7,NA
ASSFSEGVEAF,TRBV5-1,TRBJ1-1,once
ASSSVSYEQY,TRBV7-9,TRBJ2-7,NA
ASSFAGTPSYEQY,TRBV7-8,TRBJ2-7,NA
TRSAGECPHNNEQF,TRBV1,TRBJ2-1,NA
ASSSEIGTAEYGYT,TRBV7-8,TRBJ1-2,NA
ASSGGPHY,TRBV6-1,TRBJ2-5,NA
ASSVGLPYEQY,TRBV19,TRBJ2-7,NA
ASSFGTASTDTQY,TRBV27,TRBJ2-3,NA
AISESATTGRTDTQY,TRBV10-3,TRBJ2-3,NA
ASSLSKQYVTNYGYT,TRBV27,TRBJ1-2,NA
ASSLRLDNEQF,TRBV7-7,TRBJ2-1,NA
ASSLEIGSYEQY,TRBV7-6,TRBJ2-7,once